What follows are 8 T cell receptor beta chains derived from one specimen sequenced in a study of cytomegalovirus exposure and HLA in healthy donors. Primers: 60 Vbeta forward and 13 Jbeta reverse. Some clones are missing from TCRdb's copy, which holds only in-frame ones; the method was immunoSEQ multiplex PCR. Of approximately 160,000 clones listed, 60% to 80% are singletons. The sample consisted of PBMCs. Receptors were obtained from a male donor in good health and CMV-seronegative.

This clone was counted only a few times. The chain recombines TRBV7-2 with TRBJ2-7; 9 bases are a match to TRBD1. The V gene's germline CDR1 is SGHTA and CDR2 FQGNSA. The CDR3 sequence is 16 residues long. V lost 6 bases, J lost 2 bases, and 11 bases stayed unmatched. In DNA form, the CDR3 reads TGTGCCAGCAGTAACCCGCCGGGACAGGGAACCTACGAGCAGTACTTC. This gives the protein CASSNPPGQGTYEQYF.

The chain is built from TRBV5-1 and TRBJ2-5, with 8 bases that match TRBD2. With 4 bases clipped from V and 5 bases from J, the junction kept 13 bases outside the gene matches. The CDR3 has 16 amino acids. Germline CDR1 reads SGHRS; CDR2 reads YFSETQ. Here the CDR3 reads CASSTQRERGRETQYF. CDR3 in DNA: TGCGCCAGCAGCACCCAGCGGGAGCGGGGAAGGGAGACCCAGTACTTC.

This chain joins TRBV30 and TRBJ2-7; 7 nucleotides line up with TRBD2. The germline V gene has CDR1 GTSNPN and CDR2 SVGIG (reference sequence). With 0 bases clipped from V and 1 base from J, the junction kept 9 bases outside the gene matches. The CDR3 sequence is 16 residues long. CDR3 in amino acids: CAWSVHSGGRSYEQYF. The CDR3, as DNA: TGTGCCTGGAGTGTACATTCGGGGGGTAGGTCCTACGAGCAGTACTTC. Using reference TRBV30 and TRBJ2-7 for the parts outside the CDR3, the full variable domain is SQTIHQWPATLVQPVGSPLSLECTVEGTSNPNLYWYRQAAGRGLQLLFYSVGIGQISSEVPQNLSASRPQDRQFILSSKKLLLSDSGFYLCAWSVHSGGRSYEQYFGPGTRLTVT.

The chain recombines TRBV19 with TRBJ2-1; 14 positions match TRBD2. The CDR3 is made up of 15 amino acids. J gave up 3 bases and V 5 bases, and 0 bases lay outside the gene matches. Germline V CDR1 and CDR2: LNHDA, SQIVND (reference sequence). CDR3 DNA sequence: TGTGCCAGTAGTGGACTAGCGGGAGGCTACAATGAGCAGTTCTTC. It is translated as CASSGLAGGYNEQFF.

This clone occurred once. The chain carries TRBV11-2 and TRBJ2-1; weak D call: TRBD2 (5 bases). The CDR3 sequence is 14 residues long. V lost 7 bases, J lost 5 bases, and 15 bases lay in between. Germline V CDR1 and CDR2: SGHAT, FQNNGV. CDR3 sequence: CASKELGGHNEQFF. CDR3 DNA: TGTGCCAGCAAGGAGCTCGGCGGGCACAATGAGCAGTTCTTC. The full variable domain, rest sourced from reference TRBV11-2 and TRBJ2-1, is EAGVAQSPRYKIIEKRQSVAFWCNPISGHATLYWYQQILGQGPKLLIQFQNNGVVDDSQLPKDRFSAERLKGVDSTLKIQPAKLEDSAVYLCASKELGGHNEQFFGPGTRLTVL.

The chain joins TRBV2 to TRBJ1-4; maybe TRBD1 (5 bases). The germline gives CDR1 SNHLY, CDR2 FYNNEI. The ends were cut back, 6 bases at V and 3 bases at J, with 11 bases in the middle. This CDR3 spans 14 amino acids. This CDR3 reads CASSAGKANEKLFF. CDR3 bases: TGTGCCAGCAGCGCAGGGAAGGCTAATGAAAAACTGTTTTTT.

CDR3 bases: TGTGCCAGCAGTTTAAACCAGGGTTCCCACGAGCAGTACTTC. Its translation is CASSLNQGSHEQYF. This chain joins TRBV28 and TRBJ2-7, with D possibly TRBD1 on 5 matching bases. This CDR3 is 14 amino acids long. The V gene lost 2 bases and the J gene lost 5 bases, with 13 bases spanning the gap. Germline lookup yields CDR1 MDHEN and CDR2 SYDVKM.

CDR3 loop: CASSSTGLNQPQHF. The CDR3 nucleotides are TGTGCCAGCAGTTCGACAGGATTGAATCAGCCCCAGCATTTT. The chain is built from TRBV28 and TRBJ1-5; D perhaps matches TRBD1 (6 bases). V was shortened by 4 bases and J by 4 bases, with 11 bases between the two germline ends. Germline V gene sequence: CDR1 MDHEN, CDR2 SYDVKM. The CDR3 is 14 residues long.